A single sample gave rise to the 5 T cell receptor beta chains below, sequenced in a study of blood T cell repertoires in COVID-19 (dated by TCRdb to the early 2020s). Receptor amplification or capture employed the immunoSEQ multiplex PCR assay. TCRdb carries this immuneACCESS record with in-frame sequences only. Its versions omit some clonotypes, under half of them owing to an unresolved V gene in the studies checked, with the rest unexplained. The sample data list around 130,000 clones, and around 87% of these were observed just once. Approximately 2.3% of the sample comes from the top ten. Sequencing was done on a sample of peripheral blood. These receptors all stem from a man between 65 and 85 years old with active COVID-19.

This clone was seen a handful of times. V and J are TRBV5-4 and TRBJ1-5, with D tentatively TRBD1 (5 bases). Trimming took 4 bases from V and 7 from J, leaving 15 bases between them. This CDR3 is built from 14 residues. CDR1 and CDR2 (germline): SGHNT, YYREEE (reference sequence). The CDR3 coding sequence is TGTGCCAGCAGCGCCTGGGGGGTCGGACAGCCCCAGCATTTT. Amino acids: CASSAWGVGQPQHF.

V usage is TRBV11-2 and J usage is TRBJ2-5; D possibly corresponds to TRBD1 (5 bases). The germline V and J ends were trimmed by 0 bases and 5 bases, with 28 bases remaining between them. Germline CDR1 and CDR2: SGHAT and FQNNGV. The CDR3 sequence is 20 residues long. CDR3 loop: CASSLDLTDQSMPRRETQYF. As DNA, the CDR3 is TGTGCCAGCAGCTTAGATCTGACAGATCAATCCATGCCCCGACGGGAGACCCAGTACTTC.

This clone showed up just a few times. The CDR3 loop is CASSPGTGLGAIYF. CDR3 in DNA: TGTGCCAGCAGCCCTGGGACAGGGCTCGGCGCCATATATTTT. The V and J genes are TRBV7-3 and TRBJ1-3; TRBD1 agrees at 9 bases. From germline, CDR1 is SGHTA and CDR2 FQGTGA. The CDR3 spans 14 residues. Germline trimming cut 5 bases from V and 11 bases from J; bases unmatched to any gene: 10.

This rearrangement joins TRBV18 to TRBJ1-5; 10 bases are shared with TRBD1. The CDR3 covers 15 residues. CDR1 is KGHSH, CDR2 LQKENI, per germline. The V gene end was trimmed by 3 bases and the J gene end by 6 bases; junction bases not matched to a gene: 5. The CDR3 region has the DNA TGTGCCAGCTCACCCGGACAGGGGGGACGTCAGCCCCAGCATTTT. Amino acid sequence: CASSPGQGGRQPQHF.

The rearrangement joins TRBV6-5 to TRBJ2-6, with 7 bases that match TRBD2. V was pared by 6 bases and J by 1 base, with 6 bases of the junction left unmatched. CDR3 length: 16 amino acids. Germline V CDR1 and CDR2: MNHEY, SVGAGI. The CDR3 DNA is TGTGCCAGCAGCTACCGAGCGGGATCTGGGGCCAACGTCCTGACTTTC. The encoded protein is CASSYRAGSGANVLTF.